The rows below give T cell receptor beta chains drawn from one sample of a study of blood T cell repertoires in COVID-19. Profiling relied on immunoSEQ multiplex PCR, and the TCRdb table lists in-frame clones only, not all of them. The sample includes roughly 400,000 clones, approximately 93% of them seen just once. The sequencing sample was made of PBMCs or T cells enriched from blood (not recorded which). These TCRs come from a woman aged 40 to 50 who had been exposed to COVID-19. Both conserved end residues are part of each CDR3. Each record gives: V gene, CDR3 protein.

>TRBV11-3
CASSSRQGDEQYF
>TRBV7-6
CASSWTAQETQYF
>TRBV12-3/TRBV12-4
CASSLTETEAFF
>TRBV5-3
CARSSGTLTGELFF
>TRBV5-1
CASSPQGHEQYF
>TRBV6-6
CASSYSSGQPAQIF
>TRBV6-5
CASSPDRGNSPLHF
>TRBV11-1
CASSRQGYPSDVLTF
>TRBV6-4
CASSNGQGYGYTF
>TRBV5-1
CASSLQGASEKLFF